Below are 15 T cell receptor beta chains sequenced from a single sample in a study of CD8 T cells in ankylosing spondylitis. Study-wide findings and caveats: A motif of eight highly homologous TCR beta variants was seen as apparently characteristic of ankylosing spondylitis blood.

In TCRdb, the 5' RACE reads were re-called with MiXCR into one record per CDR3 protein. The data hold more than 250,000 distinct CDR3 sequences, with approximately 8% observed a single time. These receptors' targets are unknown. Sequencing input: blood, either unsorted or a sorted T cell fraction (not recorded which). These receptors came from a male donor with ankylosing spondylitis.

This clonotype was seen ten or more times. The CDR3 sequence is CASSERETQYF. The CDR3 bases are TGTGCCAGCAGCGAGCGGGAGACCCAGTACTTC. This chain joins TRBV2 and TRBJ2-5, with D possibly matching TRBD2 (5 bases). Germline CDR1 and CDR2: SNHLY and FYNNEI. The CDR3 has 11 amino acids. V gave up 6 bases and J gave up 5 bases, with 7 bases separating them.

This clonotype was detected only a few times. V and J are TRBV7-9 and TRBJ1-4; unclear D gene. The CDR3 loop spans 15 amino acids. Germline values: CDR1 SEHNR, CDR2 FQNEAQ (reference sequence). The ends were cut back, 3 bases at V and 0 bases at J, with 8 bases in the middle. CDR3 region: CASSFGSATNEKLFF. The CDR3, as DNA: TGTGCCAGCAGCTTTGGATCTGCAACTAATGAAAAACTGTTTTTT.

This clonotype was observed a handful of times. V and J are TRBV12-3 or TRBV12-4 and TRBJ2-3, with 7 bases aligning to TRBD2. The CDR3 covers 15 residues. V dropped 4 bases and J dropped 2; count of bases not matched to a gene: 6. The CDR3 region is CASSSGTTITDTQYF. CDR3 nucleotide sequence: TGTGCCAGCAGTTCCGGGACTACCATCACAGATACGCAGTATTTT.

This sequence joins TRBV6-1 and TRBJ1-5; tentatively, D is TRBD1 (5 bases). CDR3 length: 15 residues. Germline lookup yields CDR1 MNHNS and CDR2 SASEGT. V was pared by 6 bases and J by 6 bases, with 18 bases between. CDR3: CASSPGPTPAQPQHF. The CDR3, as DNA: TGTGCCAGCAGCCCGGGACCCACCCCCGCTCAGCCCCAGCATTTT.

This clonotype was detected ten times or more. The rearrangement joins TRBV12-3 or TRBV12-4 to TRBJ2-1, with D possibly matching TRBD2 (6 bases). Trimming pared 4 bases from V and 11 bases from J, leaving 12 bases between. The CDR3 runs 12 residues. Here the CDR3 DNA reads TGTGCCAGCAGTTCGGAGGGAGTGAAGCAGTTCTTC. As protein: CASSSEGVKQFF.

The sample holds many counts of this clonotype. The J gene is TRBJ2-1, the V gene TRBV29-1, with D possibly called TRBD1 or TRBD2 (6 bases each). This CDR3 region has 13 residues. From germline, CDR1 is SQVTM and CDR2 ANQGSEA. V lost 5 bases, J lost 3 bases, and 11 bases lay in between. The CDR3 protein is CSVRGRHYNEQFF. The CDR3 DNA is TGCAGCGTTAGGGGGAGGCACTACAATGAGCAGTTCTTC.

This chain connects TRBV20-1 to TRBJ2-7; the D call may be TRBD1 or TRBD2 (5 bases each). Germline V gene data show CDR1 as DFQATT and CDR2 as SNEGSKA (reference sequence). The CDR3 is made up of 14 amino acids. The V end lost 5 bases, the J end lost 6 bases, and 20 bases lay between the germline ends. This CDR3 is CSAQIPGRPTEQYF. The CDR3 DNA sequence: TGCAGTGCTCAAATCCCGGGACGCCCCACCGAGCAGTACTTC.

This clonotype occurred a few times. J is TRBJ2-1 and V is TRBV12-3 or TRBV12-4; no definite D call. The CDR3 consists of 13 residues. The V and J ends lost 0 bases and 4 bases respectively, with 4 bases between them. DNA for the CDR3: TGTGCCAGCAGTTTAGCCACTTACAATGAGCAGTTCTTC. Translated, it gives CASSLATYNEQFF.

This clonotype has only a few counts. This chain uses TRBV18 with TRBJ2-2; D perhaps matches TRBD2 (6 bases). V was cut by 3 bases and J by 2 bases, with 10 bases left in between. Germline CDR1 and CDR2: KGHSH and LQKENI. The CDR3 covers 15 residues. CDR3 sequence: CASSPIGTNTGELFF. CDR3 in DNA: TGTGCCAGCTCACCGATCGGGACTAACACCGGGGAGCTGTTTTTT.

This clonotype was counted a few times. The genes are TRBV5-6 and TRBJ2-7, with D hard to call. Trimming cost V 0 bases and J 0 bases, with 13 bases left between them. Germline values: CDR1 SGHDT, CDR2 YYEEEE. The CDR3 runs to 16 residues. CDR3 sequence reads: CASSLVRGPFSYEQYF. The CDR3, as DNA: TGTGCCAGCAGCTTGGTTCGCGGACCCTTCTCCTACGAGCAGTACTTC.

V usage is TRBV2 and J usage is TRBJ2-3; D uncertain. The germline V gene encodes CDR1 SNHLY and CDR2 FYNNEI. This CDR3 has 14 residues. Deletions cut 6 bases from V and 2 bases from J, with 12 bases between. The CDR3 loop reads CASSLDGNTDTQYF. The DNA for the CDR3 is TGTGCCAGCAGCCTGGACGGAAACACAGATACGCAGTATTTT.

This clonotype came up a few times. This chain connects TRBV5-1 to TRBJ2-7; 8 bases align to TRBD1. The CDR3 sequence is 15 residues long. The J segment lost 2 bases and the V segment lost 0 bases, leaving 4 bases of the junction unmatched. Germline CDR1 reads SGHRS; CDR2 reads YFSETQ. CDR3 nucleotide sequence: TGCGCCAGCAGCTTGGAGTCAGGGGGCACCTACGAGCAGTACTTC. Protein product: CASSLESGGTYEQYF.

This clonotype was counted many times. This chain uses TRBV28 with TRBJ1-5, with D tentatively TRBD1 (5 bases). Trimming took 7 bases from V and 7 from J, leaving 20 bases between them. CDR3 size: 15 residues. Germline lookup yields CDR1 MDHEN and CDR2 SYDVKM. As DNA, the CDR3 is TGTGCCAGCATTTTCGGAGCGGGGGTTCAGCAGCCCCAGCATTTT. Encoded protein: CASIFGAGVQQPQHF.

Regarding this clonotype: A read error may explain this, as a much larger clone is one base away. The genes are TRBV24-1 and TRBJ2-3, with a weak D call TRBD1 (5 bases). Germline loops: CDR1 KGHDR, CDR2 SFDVKD. The CDR3 contains 14 residues. V lost 4 bases and J lost 6, with 13 bases in between. The CDR3 DNA sequence: TGTGCCACCAGTGACCCCGACAAGGGGGATACGCAGTATTTT. It specifies CATSDPDKGDTQYF.

Only a few counts were recorded for this clonotype. The chain recombines TRBV13 with TRBJ1-3; no firm D call. Germline values: CDR1 PRHDT, CDR2 FYEKMQ (reference sequence). The CDR3 spans 16 residues. V was pared by 4 bases and J by 0 bases, with 13 bases between. The chain's CDR3 is CASSSRTGSSGNTIYF. CDR3 DNA sequence: TGTGCCAGCAGCTCCCGGACCGGGTCCTCTGGAAACACCATATATTTT. Based on the CDR3 plus reference TRBV13 and TRBJ1-3, the full variable domain is AAGVIQSPRHLIKEKRETATLKCYPIPRHDTVYWYQQGPGQDPQFLISFYEKMQSDKGSIPDRFSAQQFSDYHSELNMSSLELGDSALYFCASSSRTGSSGNTIYFGEGSWLTVV.